This TCR beta chain was captured in a study of cytomegalovirus exposure and HLA in healthy donors. PCR primers comprised 60 Vbeta and 13 Jbeta primers. Produced via immunoSEQ multiplex PCR; TCRdb's table is partial and in-frame only. The table has roughly 190,000 clones, over 60% seen once. Study-wide findings and caveats: What a later analysis reportedly showed was that an Asian-associated ancestry cluster had fewer N-insertions than the approximately 670-donor mean.

Points on this clone: Its cognate antigen is unknown.

Germline CDR1 reads MDHEN; CDR2 reads SYDVKM. This CDR3 is built from 15 residues. V lost 4 bases, J lost 7 bases, and 5 bases stayed unmatched. Sequenced material: PBMCs. The chain links TRBV28 to TRBJ1-6; 9 nucleotides match TRBD1. The clonotype comes from a woman aged 50 to 60 in good health and CMV-seronegative. This CDR3 reads CASSSAGTGNSPLHF. The CDR3 DNA is TGTGCCAGCAGTTCTGCTGGGACAGGGAATTCACCCCTCCACTTT.